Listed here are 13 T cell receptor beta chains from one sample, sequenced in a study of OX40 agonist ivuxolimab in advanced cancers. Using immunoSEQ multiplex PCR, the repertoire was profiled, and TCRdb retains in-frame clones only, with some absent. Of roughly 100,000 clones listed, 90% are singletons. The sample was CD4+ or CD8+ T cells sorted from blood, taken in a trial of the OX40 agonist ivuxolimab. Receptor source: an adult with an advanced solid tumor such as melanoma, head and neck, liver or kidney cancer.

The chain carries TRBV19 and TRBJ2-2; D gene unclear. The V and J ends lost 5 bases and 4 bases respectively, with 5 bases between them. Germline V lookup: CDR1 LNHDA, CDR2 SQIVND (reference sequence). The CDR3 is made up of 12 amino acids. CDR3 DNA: TGTGCCAGTAGTGTAACCACCGGGGAGCTGTTTTTT. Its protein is CASSVTTGELFF.

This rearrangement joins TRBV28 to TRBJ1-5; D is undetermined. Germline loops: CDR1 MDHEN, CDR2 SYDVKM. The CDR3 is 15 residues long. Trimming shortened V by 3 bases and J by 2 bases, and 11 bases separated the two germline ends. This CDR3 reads CASSLLPEGNQPQHF. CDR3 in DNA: TGTGCCAGCAGTTTGCTTCCAGAGGGCAATCAGCCCCAGCATTTT.

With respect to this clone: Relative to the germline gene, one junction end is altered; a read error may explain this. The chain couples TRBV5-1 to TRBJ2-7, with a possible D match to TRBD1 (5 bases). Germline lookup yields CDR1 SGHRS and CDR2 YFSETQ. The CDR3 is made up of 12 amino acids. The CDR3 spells CAGSFGADEQYF. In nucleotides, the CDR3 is TGCGCCGGCAGCTTTGGGGCGGACGAGCAGTACTTC.

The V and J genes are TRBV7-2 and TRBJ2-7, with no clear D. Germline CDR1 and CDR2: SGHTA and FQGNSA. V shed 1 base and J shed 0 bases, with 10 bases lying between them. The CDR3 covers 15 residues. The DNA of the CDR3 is TGTGCCAGCAGCTTAGAACCTATAAGCTCCTACGAGCAGTACTTC. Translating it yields CASSLEPISSYEQYF. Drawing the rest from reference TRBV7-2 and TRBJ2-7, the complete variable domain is GAGVSQSPSNKVTEKGKDVELRCDPISGHTALYWYRQSLGQGLEFLIYFQGNSAPDKSGLPSDRFSAERTGGSVSTLTIQRTQQEDSAVYLCASSLEPISSYEQYFGPGTRLTVT.

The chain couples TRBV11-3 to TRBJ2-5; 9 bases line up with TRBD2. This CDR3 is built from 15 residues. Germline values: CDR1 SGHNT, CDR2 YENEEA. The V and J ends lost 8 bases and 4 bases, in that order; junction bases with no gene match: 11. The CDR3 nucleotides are TGTGCCAGCGTTGAGTGCGGGAGGGCCTCAGAGACCCAGTACTTC. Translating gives CASVECGRASETQYF.

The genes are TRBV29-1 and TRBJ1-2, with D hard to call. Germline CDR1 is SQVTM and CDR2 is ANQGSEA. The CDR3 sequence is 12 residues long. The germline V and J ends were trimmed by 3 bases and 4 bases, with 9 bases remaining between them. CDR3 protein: CSVEGSLYGYTF. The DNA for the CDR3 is TGCAGCGTTGAGGGGTCCCTCTATGGCTACACCTTC.

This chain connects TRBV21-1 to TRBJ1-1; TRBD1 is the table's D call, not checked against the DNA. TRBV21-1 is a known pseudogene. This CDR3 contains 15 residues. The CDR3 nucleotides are TGTGCCAGCAGCAAGGGGGACAGGGAAGTCATTGAAGCTTTCTTT. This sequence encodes CASSKGDREVIEAFF.

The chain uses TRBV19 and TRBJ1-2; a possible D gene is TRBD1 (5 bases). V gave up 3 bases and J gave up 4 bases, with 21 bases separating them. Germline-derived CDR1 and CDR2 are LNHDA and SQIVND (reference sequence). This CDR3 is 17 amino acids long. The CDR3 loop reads CASSISGDRLGAYGYTF. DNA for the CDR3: TGTGCCAGTAGTATTTCGGGGGATCGCCTGGGTGCCTATGGCTACACCTTC.

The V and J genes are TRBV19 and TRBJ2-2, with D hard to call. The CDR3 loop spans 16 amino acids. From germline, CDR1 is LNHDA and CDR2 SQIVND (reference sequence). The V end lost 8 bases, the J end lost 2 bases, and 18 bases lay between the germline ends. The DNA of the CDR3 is TGTGCCAGTGAAAGAATCGGGCTTCAAAACACCGGGGAGCTGTTTTTT. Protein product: CASERIGLQNTGELFF. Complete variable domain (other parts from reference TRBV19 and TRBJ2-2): DGGITQSPKYLFRKEGQNVTLSCEQNLNHDAMYWYRQDPGQGLRLIYYSQIVNDFQKGDIAEGYSVSREKKESFPLTVTSAQKNPTAFYLCASERIGLQNTGELFFGEGSRLTVL.

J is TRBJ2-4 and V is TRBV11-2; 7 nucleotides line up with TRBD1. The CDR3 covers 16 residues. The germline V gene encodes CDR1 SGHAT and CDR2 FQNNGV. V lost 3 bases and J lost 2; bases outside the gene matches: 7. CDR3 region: CASSFRGGNSKNIQYF. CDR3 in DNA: TGTGCCAGCAGCTTCCGAGGGGGCAACTCCAAAAACATTCAGTACTTC. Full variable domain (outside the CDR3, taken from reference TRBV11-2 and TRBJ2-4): EAGVAQSPRYKIIEKRQSVAFWCNPISGHATLYWYQQILGQGPKLLIQFQNNGVVDDSQLPKDRFSAERLKGVDSTLKIQPAKLEDSAVYLCASSFRGGNSKNIQYFGAGTRLSVL.

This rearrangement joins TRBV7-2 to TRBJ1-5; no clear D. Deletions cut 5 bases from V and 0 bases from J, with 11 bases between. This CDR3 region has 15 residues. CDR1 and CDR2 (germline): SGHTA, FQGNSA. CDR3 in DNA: TGTGCCAGCAGCGCCCAATCCTTTAGCAATCAGCCCCAGCATTTT. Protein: CASSAQSFSNQPQHF.

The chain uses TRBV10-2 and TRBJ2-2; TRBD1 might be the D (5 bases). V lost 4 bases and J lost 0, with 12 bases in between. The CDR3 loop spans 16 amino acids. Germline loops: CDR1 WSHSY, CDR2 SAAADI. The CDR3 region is CASSAATAANTGELFF. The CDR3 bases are TGCGCCAGCAGTGCCGCGACAGCCGCGAACACCGGGGAGCTGTTTTTT.

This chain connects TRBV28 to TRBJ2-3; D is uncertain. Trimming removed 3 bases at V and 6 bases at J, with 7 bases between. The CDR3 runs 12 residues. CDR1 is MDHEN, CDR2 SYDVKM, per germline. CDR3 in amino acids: CASSLFADTQYF. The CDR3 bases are TGTGCCAGCAGTTTGTTTGCCGATACGCAGTATTTT.